The 4 T cell receptor beta chains presented below share a single source sample, sequenced in a study of Ad26.COV2.S vaccination and SARS-CoV-2 variants. Produced via immunoSEQ multiplex PCR; TCRdb's table is partial and in-frame only. The sample includes about 480,000 clones, around nine tenths of them seen just once. The sample's treatment: some 19 received Ad26.COV2.S at low or high dose, single or two shots; several received placebo; per-sample allocation not given. Each sample was drawn 63 days after the first injection (of vaccine or placebo). Sequences were derived from peripheral blood, sampled in a trial of Ad26.COV2.S vaccine versus placebo. The receptors stem from a person aged 18-60 years who received the Ad26.COV2.S COVID-19 vaccine or a placebo.

This clone was seen a handful of times. This sequence joins TRBV19 and TRBJ2-2; 9 nucleotides align to TRBD2. Trimming at V came to 5 bases and at J to 5 bases, leaving 9 bases not matched to a gene. The CDR3 sequence is 16 residues long. CDR1 is LNHDA and CDR2 is SQIVND in the germline V gene (reference sequence). In DNA, the CDR3 is TGTGCCAGTAGTCGGCGGGAGGGCCAGGGGACCGGGGAGCTGTTTTTT. Translating it yields CASSRREGQGTGELFF.

The chain couples TRBV5-4 to TRBJ2-7; D is perhaps TRBD1 (6 bases). The CDR3 is 14 residues long. The V gene's germline CDR1 is SGHNT and CDR2 YYREEE (reference sequence). Deletions cut 0 bases from V and 6 bases from J, with 13 bases between. CDR3 coding DNA: TGTGCCAGCAGCTTGGAAGCAGGGGTAAGCGAGCAGTACTTC. Translation: CASSLEAGVSEQYF.

This clone has only one observation. This chain joins TRBV24-1 and TRBJ1-2; 8 bases are a match to TRBD1. The CDR3 is made up of 15 amino acids. CDR1 is KGHDR, CDR2 SFDVKD, per germline. V trimming: 2 bases; J trimming: 4 bases; junction bases outside the gene matches: 5. DNA of the CDR3: TGTGCCACCAGTGATTCGACCGGGACAGGCTATGGCTACACCTTC. This encodes CATSDSTGTGYGYTF.

The chain couples TRBV6-6 to TRBJ2-5; D unresolved. This CDR3 has 16 residues. The germline V and J ends were trimmed by 0 bases and 2 bases, with 13 bases remaining between them. Germline CDR1 and CDR2: MNHNY and SVGAGI (reference sequence). The DNA for the CDR3 is TGTGCCAGCAGTTACTCCTCAGAGCCCCCACAAGAGACCCAGTACTTC. This translates into CASSYSSEPPQETQYF.